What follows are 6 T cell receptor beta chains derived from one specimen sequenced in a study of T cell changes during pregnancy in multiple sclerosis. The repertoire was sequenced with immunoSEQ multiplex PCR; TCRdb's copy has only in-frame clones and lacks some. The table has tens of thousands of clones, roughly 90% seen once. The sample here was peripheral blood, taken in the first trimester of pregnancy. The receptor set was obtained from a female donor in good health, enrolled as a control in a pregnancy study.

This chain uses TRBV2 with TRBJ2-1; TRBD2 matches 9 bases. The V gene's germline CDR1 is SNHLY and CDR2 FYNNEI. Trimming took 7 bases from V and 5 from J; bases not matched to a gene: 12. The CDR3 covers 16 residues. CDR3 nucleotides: TGTGCCAGCAAAGATAATAGCGGGAGTGTCCACAATGAGCAGTTCTTC. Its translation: CASKDNSGSVHNEQFF.

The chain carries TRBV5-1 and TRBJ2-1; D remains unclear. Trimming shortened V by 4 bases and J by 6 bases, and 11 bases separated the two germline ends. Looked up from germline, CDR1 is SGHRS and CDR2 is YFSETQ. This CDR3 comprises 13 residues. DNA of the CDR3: TGCGCCAGCAGCCACGGCCCGGGCAATGAGCAGTTCTTC. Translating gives CASSHGPGNEQFF.

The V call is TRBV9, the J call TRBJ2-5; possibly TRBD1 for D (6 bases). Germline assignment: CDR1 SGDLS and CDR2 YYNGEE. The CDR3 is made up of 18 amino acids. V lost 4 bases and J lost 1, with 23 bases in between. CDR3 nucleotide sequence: TGTGCCAGCAGCCCGTGGGGGCGGAGCGGACGCCTCCAAGAGACCCAGTACTTC. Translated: CASSPWGRSGRLQETQYF.

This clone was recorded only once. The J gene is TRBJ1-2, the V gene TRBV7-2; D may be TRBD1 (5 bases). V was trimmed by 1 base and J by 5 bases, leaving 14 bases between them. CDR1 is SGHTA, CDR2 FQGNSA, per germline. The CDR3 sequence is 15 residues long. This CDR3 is CASSLDGSGLYGYTF. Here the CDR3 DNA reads TGTGCCAGCAGCTTAGATGGATCAGGGTTATATGGCTACACCTTC.

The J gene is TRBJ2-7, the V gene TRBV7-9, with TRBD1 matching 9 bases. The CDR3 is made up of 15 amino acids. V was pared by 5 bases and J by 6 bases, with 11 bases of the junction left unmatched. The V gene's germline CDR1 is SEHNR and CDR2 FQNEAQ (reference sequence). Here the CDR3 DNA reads TGTGCCAGCAGCACAAACAGGGGGCCCTCCGGCGAGCAGTACTTC. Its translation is CASSTNRGPSGEQYF.

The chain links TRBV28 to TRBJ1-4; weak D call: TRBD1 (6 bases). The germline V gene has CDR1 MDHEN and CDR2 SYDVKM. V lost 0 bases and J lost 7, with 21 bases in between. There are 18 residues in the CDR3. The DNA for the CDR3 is TGTGCCAGCAGTTTATGGAGGACAGAAGGGGATTTGGGTGAAAAACTGTTTTTT. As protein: CASSLWRTEGDLGEKLFF.